This T cell receptor (beta chain) was observed in a study of shared clonotypes between healthy human individuals. Data came from immunoSEQ multiplex PCR; TCRdb stores just in-frame clones and leaves some out. There are 2.5 million or so clones in the sample; about 92% occur only once, and about 0.13% lies in the top ten. Details on this clone: The junction differs from germline at one of its ends, possibly a read error.

The germline V gene encodes CDR1 SGHAT and CDR2 FQNNGV. CDR3 length: 15 amino acids. The clonotype comes from a man aged 18 to 30 in good health. The rearrangement links TRBV11-2 to TRBJ2-7; 13 bases match TRBD2. Sequencing was carried out using naive CD4+ T cells sorted from blood. Stated subset: CD45RA+ positively selected. In DNA form, the CDR3 reads TGTGCCAGCAGCGCGGGACTAGCGGGACCCTACGGGCAGTACTTC. It is translated as CASSAGLAGPYGQYF.